The sequence of this TCR beta chain was determined in a study of blood T cells in healthy people across ages. General observations from the study: Among T cells, TCR beta diversity per million cells dropped roughly linearly as age rose.

A second roughly 6 to 12 cycle PCR used barcoded and J-beta primers. TCRdb analysed the 5' RACE reads with MiXCR anew, one entry per CDR3 protein. The sample contains 1.2 million to 1.5 million distinct CDR3 sequences, roughly 45% of which appear only once. Comments on this clonotype: The antigen is undetermined.

Whenever a sample was processed, at least 6 million PBMCs were isolated. Sequencing input: blood. The receptor was isolated from a woman aged 18-35 years in good health.

CDR3 residues: CASSLRLNYEQYF. In nucleotides, the CDR3 is TGTGCCAGCAGCCTTCGACTGAACTACGAGCAGTACTTC. The chain has TRBV27 and TRBJ2-7; D is ambiguous. The CDR3 has 13 amino acids. V was pared by 6 bases and J by 3 bases, with 12 bases between. The germline gives CDR1 MNHEY, CDR2 SMNVEV (reference sequence).